The sample holds a few counts of the clone carrying this T cell receptor beta chain. Its matching antigen is unknown. This sample was included in a study of T cells in Graves' hyperthyroidism and ophthalmopathy. The wider study: Peripheral blood was taken when the disease was first diagnosed, before any treatment began. Notes on the study in general: Stable hyperthyroidism was told apart from ophthalmopathy by a model built on 13 V-J features.

The CDR3 is 12 residues long. V was shortened by 4 bases and J by 6 bases, with 13 bases between the two germline ends. Germline values: CDR1 GTSNPN, CDR2 SVGIG (reference sequence). Amplified regions were TCR beta CDR3 sequences from RNA transcripts. Researchers ran a first-round RT-PCR on the TCR CDR3 using the HTBI primer set. TCRdb reprocessed the multiplex PCR reads via MiXCR and lists one record per CDR3 protein. This repertoire shows fewer than 850,000 distinct CDR3 sequences, around 16% found once; its top ten account for less than 20%. The TCR originated in a man aged 50-59 years with Graves' hyperthyroidism. The specimen sequenced was blood. J is TRBJ2-7 and V is TRBV30, with a possible D match to TRBD1 (5 bases). The CDR3 spells CAWNHMQGEQYF. The CDR3 DNA is TGTGCCTGGAATCACATGCAGGGCGAGCAGTACTTC.